This record concerns one TCR beta chain sequence. Antigen unknown. Diagnosis rested on symptoms, serum thyroxine and TRAb, thyroid ultrasound, and orbital computed tomography. TCR beta CDR3 sequences were amplified from RNA transcripts. TCR CDR3 underwent first-round RT-PCR with the HTBI primer set. A single record per CDR3 protein comes from TCRdb applying MiXCR to the multiplex PCR reads. The sample contains under 350,000 distinct CDR3 sequences, about an eighth of which appear only once. The germline V gene encodes CDR1 LGHNA and CDR2 YSLEER. Deletions cut 0 bases from V and 9 bases from J, with 24 bases between. This CDR3 has 17 residues. This sample was included in a study of T cells in Graves' hyperthyroidism and ophthalmopathy. Study conclusions and caveats: In validation, the model predicted ophthalmopathy. These predictions came a median about 6.8 months before onset. Appearing also in blood were most of the thyroid clonotypes expanded above 0.001. A model using 13 V-J features told ophthalmopathy apart from stable hyperthyroidism.

The TCR comes from a woman under 40 with Graves' hyperthyroidism that later progressed to Graves' ophthalmopathy. V and J are TRBV4-3 and TRBJ2-7; D perhaps matches TRBD1 (6 bases). Specimen: blood. CDR3 loop: CASSQESTGYQSGGQYF. For the CDR3, the DNA is TGCGCCAGCAGCCAAGAATCTACAGGGTACCAATCTGGGGGGCAGTACTTC.